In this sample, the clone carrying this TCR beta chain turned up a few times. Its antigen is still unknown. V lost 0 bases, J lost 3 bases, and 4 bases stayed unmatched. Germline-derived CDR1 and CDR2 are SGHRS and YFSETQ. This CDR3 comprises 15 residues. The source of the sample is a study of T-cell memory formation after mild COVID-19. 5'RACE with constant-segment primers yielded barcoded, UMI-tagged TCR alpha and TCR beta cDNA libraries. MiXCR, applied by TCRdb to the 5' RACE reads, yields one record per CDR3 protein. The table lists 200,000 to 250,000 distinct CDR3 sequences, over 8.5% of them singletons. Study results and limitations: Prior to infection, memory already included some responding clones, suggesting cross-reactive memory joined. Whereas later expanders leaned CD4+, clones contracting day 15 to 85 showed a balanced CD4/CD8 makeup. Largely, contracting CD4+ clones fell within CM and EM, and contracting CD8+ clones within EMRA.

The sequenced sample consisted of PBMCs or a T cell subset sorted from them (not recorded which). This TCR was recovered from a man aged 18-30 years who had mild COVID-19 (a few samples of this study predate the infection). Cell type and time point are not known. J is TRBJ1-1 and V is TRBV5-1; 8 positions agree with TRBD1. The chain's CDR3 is CASSLAGGEDTEAFF. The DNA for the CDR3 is TGCGCCAGCAGCTTGGCAGGGGGCGAGGACACTGAAGCTTTCTTT.